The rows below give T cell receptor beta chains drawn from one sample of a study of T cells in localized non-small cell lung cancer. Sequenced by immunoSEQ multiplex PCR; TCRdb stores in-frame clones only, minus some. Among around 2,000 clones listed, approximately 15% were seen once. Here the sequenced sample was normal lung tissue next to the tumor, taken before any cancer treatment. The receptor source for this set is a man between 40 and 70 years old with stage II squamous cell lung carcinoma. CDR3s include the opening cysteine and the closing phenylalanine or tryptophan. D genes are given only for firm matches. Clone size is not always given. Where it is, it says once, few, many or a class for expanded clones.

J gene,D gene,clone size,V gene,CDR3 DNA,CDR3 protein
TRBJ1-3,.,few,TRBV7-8,TGTGCCAGCAAGGGGGTTCCTGGAAACACCATATATTTT,CASKGVPGNTIYF
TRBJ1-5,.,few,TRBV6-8,TGTGCCAGCAGTCAGGACAGATTCAATCAGCCCCAGCATTTT,CASSQDRFNQPQHF
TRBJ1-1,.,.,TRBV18,TGTGCCAGCTCACCAATGGCTAACACTGAAGCTTTCTTT,CASSPMANTEAFF
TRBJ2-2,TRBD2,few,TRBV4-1,TGCGCCAGCAGCCAACAGCGAGCGGGGGTCCCCGGGGAGCTGTTTTTT,CASSQQRAGVPGELFF
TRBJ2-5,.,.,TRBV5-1,TGCGCCAGCAGCTGGAGAGGGACCAGACAAGAGACCCAGTACTTC,CASSWRGTRQETQYF
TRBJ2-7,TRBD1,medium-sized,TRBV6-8,TGTGCCATCAGTGGAGGGACAGGGACCAACGAGCAGTACTTC,CAISGGTGTNEQYF
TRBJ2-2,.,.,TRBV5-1,TGCGCCAGCAGCTTGGGGTCGGTAGGGGGGACCGAGGAGCTGTTTTTT,CASSLGSVGGTEELFF
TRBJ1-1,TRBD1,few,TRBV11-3,TGTGCCAGCAGCTTAATGGGGACAGGGGGGACTGAAGCTTTCTTT,CASSLMGTGGTEAFF
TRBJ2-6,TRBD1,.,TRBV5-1,TGCGCCAGCAGCTTGATCAACAGGGGAGATGCCAACGTCCTGACTTTC,CASSLINRGDANVLTF
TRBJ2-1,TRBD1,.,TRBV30,TGTGCCTGTTGGACAGGGGGTTTCAATGAGCAGTTCTTC,CACWTGGFNEQFF
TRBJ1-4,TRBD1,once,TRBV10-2,TGCGCCAGCAGTAAGGGACAGGCTCTTGAACTGTTTTTT,CASSKGQALELFF
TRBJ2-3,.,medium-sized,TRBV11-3,TGTGCCAGCAGCTTACAGGGAATGGACACAGATACGCAGTATTTT,CASSLQGMDTDTQYF
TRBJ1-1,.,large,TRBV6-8,TGTGCCAGCAAGAGACTCGGGGACACTGAAGCTTTCTTT,CASKRLGDTEAFF
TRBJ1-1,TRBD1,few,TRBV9,TGTGCCAGCAGCGTAGCGACAGGGACAGTGAACACTGAAGCTTTCTTT,CASSVATGTVNTEAFF
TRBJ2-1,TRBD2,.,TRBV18,TGTGCCAGCACTGGACTAGCGGGAGGGCCGGATGAGCAGTTCTTC,CASTGLAGGPDEQFF
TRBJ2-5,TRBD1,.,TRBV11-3,TGTGCCAGCAGCCGGGGACAGGGCCCCCCTCAAGGGGAGACCCAGTACTTC,CASSRGQGPPQGETQYF
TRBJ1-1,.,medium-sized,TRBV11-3,TGTGCCAGCAGCTTGGCCGGGTTCCTCAACACTGAAGCTTTCTTT,CASSLAGFLNTEAFF
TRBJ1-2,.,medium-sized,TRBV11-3,TGTGCCAGCAGCGATTTTGCTAGACAGACTAACTATGGCTACACCTTC,CASSDFARQTNYGYTF
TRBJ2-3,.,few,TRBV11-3,TGTGCCAGCAACCTACTAACTAGCACAGATACGCAGTATTTT,CASNLLTSTDTQYF
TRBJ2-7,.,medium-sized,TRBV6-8,TGTGCCAGCAGTTACGAAGGGGGAGGAGACGAGCAGTACTTC,CASSYEGGGDEQYF
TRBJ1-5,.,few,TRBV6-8,TGTGCCAGCAGCCGAAATGGGGCCTACAATCAGCCCCAGCATTTT,CASSRNGAYNQPQHF
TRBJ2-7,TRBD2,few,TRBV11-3,TGTGCCAGCAGCTTAGGCCGGACTAGCGTAGTTGAGCAGTACTTC,CASSLGRTSVVEQYF
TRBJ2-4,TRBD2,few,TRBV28,TGTGCCAGCAGTTCTAGCGGGAGTTTTGGAAACATTCAGTACTTC,CASSSSGSFGNIQYF
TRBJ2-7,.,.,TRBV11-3,TGTGCCAGCAGCTTAGAAAGCCGGGCATCGCCCTACGAGCAGTACTTC,CASSLESRASPYEQYF
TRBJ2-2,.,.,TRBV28,TGTGCCAGCAGTCCCCTCGAGAGTTTTGTGGGGGAGCTGTTTTTT,CASSPLESFVGELFF
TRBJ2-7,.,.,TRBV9,TGTGCCAGCAGTGGGAGGCATTCCTCTCCCTACGAGCAGTACTTC,CASSGRHSSPYEQYF
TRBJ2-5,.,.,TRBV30,TGTGCCTGGAGTGTATACCACGAGGAGACCCAGTACTTC,CAWSVYHEETQYF
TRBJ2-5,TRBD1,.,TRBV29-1,TGCAGCTTTGAGGTGGTAGGGGGCGGAAAGACCCAGTACTTC,CSFEVVGGGKTQYF
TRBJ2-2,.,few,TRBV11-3,TGTGCCAGCAGCTTAATCTCCCGTCGCGCCGGGGAGCTGTTTTTT,CASSLISRRAGELFF
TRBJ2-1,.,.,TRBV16,TGTGCCAGCAGCCAGTCCGGCTATGAGCAGTTCTTC,CASSQSGYEQFF